The TCR delta chain described here comes from a study of Vδ1+ human thymocytes. Study-level points and caveats: Many TRG clonotypes were shared between donors; TRD repertoires were essentially private. In the thymus, TRG and TRD repertoires looked highly polyclonal with Gaussian CDR3 lengths. Approximately 20% of thymic delta-chain sequences were Vdelta2, with few Vdelta3, unlike blood Vdelta1+ controls.

The template was reverse-transcribed extracted RNA. The CDR3 regions were amplified by multiplex PCR from V-gene primers to a constant-region primer. TCRdb reprocessed the multiplex PCR reads using CATT. The sample lists about 58,000 delta-chain clones; around 15% were seen once. Purity of the sorted Vdelta1+ thymocytes ranged from roughly 98% to 99.6%. In the case of this clone: Its specificity is not known.

The V end lost 5 bases, the J end lost 0 bases, and 28 bases lay between the germline ends. Germline V gives CDR1 TSWWSYY, CDR2 QGS. The length of the CDR3 is 20 residues. This receptor was identified in a girl less than two years old who had congenital heart surgery. Source material: Vdelta1+ gamma-delta thymocytes from the thymus. Indicated subset: FACS-sorted CD3+ TCRalphabeta- TCRVdelta1+ TCRVdelta2- thymocytes. The V gene is TRDV1, the J gene TRDJ1; unclear D gene. The CDR3 here is CALGNPKAAPEFGNTDKLIF. DNA of the CDR3: TGTGCTCTTGGGAACCCCAAAGCCGCTCCAGAGTTCGGGAACACCGATAAACTCATCTTT.